The clone carrying this TCR beta chain was seen only once. Its specificity is unknown. This CDR3 is built from 14 residues. Per germline, CDR1 KGHSH and CDR2 LQKENI. V lost 1 base and J 4 bases, leaving 10 bases between the germline ends. The sample comes from a study of chemoradiotherapy in HPV16-positive cancers. Overall study findings and caveats: Non-HPV-specific T cells did not expand in tumors during treatment, whereas candidate HPV-specific clones and E7-related motifs did.

Sequencing used immunoSEQ multiplex PCR; TCRdb keeps in-frame clones, though not all of them. The sample carries around 5,000 clones, about nine tenths recorded once. The chain links TRBV18 to TRBJ1-1, with a possible D match to TRBD1 (6 bases). This TCR was sampled from a human donor with HPV-associated anogenital cancer. Specimen: tumor tissue, collected from a patient who underwent chemoradiotherapy. The CDR3 nucleotides are TGTGCCAGCTCACCACTCACAGGGAGCACTGAAGCTTTCTTT. It translates to CASSPLTGSTEAFF.